These T cell receptor beta chains were read from a single sample in a study of blood T cell repertoires in COVID-19. Sequencing was performed with immunoSEQ multiplex PCR; in TCRdb, only in-frame clones are kept and a portion is missing. In the table there are about 270,000 clones, roughly four fifths of which are singletons. The sequenced sample consisted of peripheral blood. Receptors were obtained from a woman between 45 and 60 years old who had recovered from COVID-19. The CDR3 runs from the conserved cysteine through the conserved F or W. Fields, in order: D gene, clone size, J gene, V gene, CDR3 DNA, CDR3 protein. The D gene is left open where the match is weak. A row's size may be missing; if present it is once, few, many or a size class.

>-|once|TRBJ2-2|TRBV9
TGTGCCAGCGAAGCAGGGGGGCAAACCGGGGAGCTGTTTTTT
CASEAGGQTGELFF
>-|-|TRBJ1-2|TRBV18
TGTGCCAGCTCACGGCCCGGGGGCTATGGCTACACCTTC
CASSRPGGYGYTF
>-|-|TRBJ1-5|TRBV19
TGTGCCAGTGGGCAGGGGAATCAGCCCCAGCATTTT
CASGQGNQPQHF
>-|once|TRBJ2-2|TRBV24-1
TGTGCCACCAGTGATTCCAGGTCCACCGGGGAGCTGTTTTTT
CATSDSRSTGELFF
>TRBD1|few|TRBJ1-2|TRBV28
TGTGCCAGCAGTTTAGCCCAGGGGGGAAACTATGGCTACACCTTC
CASSLAQGGNYGYTF
>TRBD2|-|TRBJ2-3|TRBV6-4
TGTGCCAGCAGTAGGGTAGCGGGGGGGCCAACAGATACGCAGTATTTT
CASSRVAGGPTDTQYF
>-|once|TRBJ2-4|TRBV28
TGTGCCAGCAGTTTAGGGGGGGCCAAAAACATTCAGTACTTC
CASSLGGAKNIQYF
>-|-|TRBJ2-1|TRBV9
TGTGCCAGCAGCCAGTGGGGGGGCTTAAATGAGCAGTTCTTC
CASSQWGGLNEQFF
>-|-|TRBJ2-7|TRBV6-5
TGTGCCAGCAGTTACTCGTGGCGGGGTCTCCGCTACGAGCAGTACTTC
CASSYSWRGLRYEQYF
>-|-|TRBJ2-2|TRBV6-8
TGTGCCAGCAGTTCCCCCAGGCCCACCGGGGAGCTGTTTTTT
CASSSPRPTGELFF